Detailed here is one T cell receptor (beta chain). The read stops 3 residues short of the end of the CDR3; the missing end is completed from the germline J gene. The sample belongs to a study of T cells in women clearing cervical HPV infection. Across the study: Only a few women had HLA typing results available.

The germline gives CDR1 MNHNS, CDR2 SASEGT. The CDR3 consists of 12 residues. Assay: immunoSEQ multiplex PCR; the TCRdb copy retains only in-frame clones and omits some. The table for this sample gives roughly 30,000 clones. The rearrangement joins TRBV6-1 to TRBJ1-2; a possible D gene is TRBD1 (5 bases). Sequencing was performed on blood buffy coat. This TCR was recovered from a woman aged 18 to 69 with a cervical HPV16 infection that either progressed to CIN3+ or cleared (not recorded which). CDR3 loop: CASSERGEGYTF. Incomplete CDR3 DNA: TGTGCCAGCAGTGAACGGGGGGAAGGC.